Each of the 8 T cell receptor beta chains below was sequenced from the same sample in a study of regulatory T cells in long-lasting Graves disease. MiXCR was run by TCRdb on the reads, yielding one entry per CDR3 protein. The sample contains some 1,000 distinct CDR3 sequences, 87% of which appear only once. The TCR library was made from RNA that had been extracted from PBMCs in TRIzol. Specimen: peripheral blood mononuclear cells (PBMCs), collected with antithyroid drug treatment, in newly diagnosed or persistent Graves disease (not recorded which). All receptors come from a young man with Graves disease.

This chain uses TRBV4-2 with TRBJ2-2; weak D call: TRBD2 (5 bases). CDR1 and CDR2 (germline): LGHNA, YNFKEQ. V shed 4 bases and J shed 1 base, with 10 bases lying between them. The CDR3 extends over 15 amino acids. The CDR3 region has the DNA TGTGCCAGCAGCCTGGAGGCGGGGAACACCGGGGAGCTGTTTTTT. It specifies CASSLEAGNTGELFF.

The chain has TRBV5-1 and TRBJ2-7; possibly TRBD1 or TRBD2 for D (5 bases each). CDR3 length: 14 residues. CDR1 and CDR2 (germline): SGHRS, YFSETQ. The V and J ends lost 4 bases and 0 bases respectively, with 11 bases between them. CDR3 bases: TGCGCCAGCAGCACGGGGACGGCCTCCTACGAGCAGTACTTC. Residues: CASSTGTASYEQYF.

J is TRBJ2-3 and V is TRBV29-1, with D possibly being TRBD1 or TRBD2 (5 bases each). Per germline, CDR1 SQVTM and CDR2 ANQGSEA. This CDR3 has 13 residues. V shed 4 bases and J shed 6 bases, with 14 bases lying between them. The CDR3 protein is CSVGFGKGDTQYF. As DNA, the CDR3 is TGCAGCGTTGGTTTCGGGAAGGGGGATACGCAGTATTTT.

This chain connects TRBV28 to TRBJ2-5, with TRBD1 matching over 7 bases. V shed 6 bases and J 5 bases; nucleotides not matched to a gene: 9. There are 14 residues in the CDR3. Germline V gives CDR1 MDHEN, CDR2 SYDVKM. CDR3 sequence (DNA): TGTGCCAGCAGGGCCGAGGGGGCACGCGAGACCCAGTACTTC. Translating gives CASRAEGARETQYF.

V usage is TRBV2 and J usage is TRBJ2-7, with no clear D. Germline CDR1 and CDR2: SNHLY and FYNNEI. This CDR3 is built from 15 residues. Trimming stripped 3 bases from V and 3 bases from J, with 15 bases between. Here the CDR3 reads CASSDLDGEYYEQYF. For the CDR3, the DNA is TGTGCCAGCAGTGATCTCGACGGAGAATACTACGAGCAGTACTTC.

In its sample, this clonotype was seen once. The chain carries TRBV5-5 and TRBJ1-1; D is unresolved. V was clipped by 3 bases and J by 4 bases, with 16 bases between them. CDR1 SGHKS and CDR2 YYEKEE come from the germline V gene (reference sequence). The CDR3 has 15 amino acids. Here the CDR3 DNA reads TGTGCCAGCAGCTCCCAAACAGATGGTAGCACTGAAGCTTTCTTT. Translation gives CASSSQTDGSTEAFF.

The chain recombines TRBV7-2 with TRBJ2-1; tentatively, D is TRBD2 (6 bases). V lost 0 bases and J 9 bases, leaving 24 bases between the germline ends. The CDR3 spans 18 residues. The V gene's germline CDR1 is SGHTA and CDR2 FQGNSA. CDR3 in DNA: TGTGCCAGCAGCTTAGCCGGGGTTTGGACTACCCCTGGGAGTGAGCAGTTCTTC. This sequence encodes CASSLAGVWTTPGSEQFF.

This chain uses TRBV6-1 with TRBJ2-1; 13 bases line up with TRBD2. Germline V gives CDR1 MNHNS, CDR2 SASEGT. V shed 7 bases and J 8 bases; nucleotides not matched to a gene: 8. The CDR3 runs to 15 residues. The CDR3 loop is CASTSGTSGTHEQFF. In nucleotides, the CDR3 is TGTGCCAGCACCTCCGGGACTAGCGGGACCCATGAGCAGTTCTTC.